This record covers a single TCR beta chain. The data derive from a study of blood T cell repertoires in COVID-19. This CDR3 contains 13 residues. The germline CDR1 and CDR2 sequences are KGHDR and SFDVKD. The germline V and J ends were trimmed by 9 bases and 7 bases, with 14 bases remaining between them. Libraries were prepared by immunoSEQ multiplex PCR; TCRdb keeps only in-frame clonotypes and omits some of them. The sample has over 120,000 clones; about nine tenths are singletons. Source material: peripheral blood. This receptor was taken from a woman aged 45 to 65 with acute or convalescent COVID-19. This chain links TRBV24-1 with TRBJ1-4; D perhaps matches TRBD1 (6 bases). The DNA of the CDR3 is TGTGCCACCCAGCCGCAGGGGCTTGAAAAACTGTTTTTT. Translation gives CATQPQGLEKLFF.